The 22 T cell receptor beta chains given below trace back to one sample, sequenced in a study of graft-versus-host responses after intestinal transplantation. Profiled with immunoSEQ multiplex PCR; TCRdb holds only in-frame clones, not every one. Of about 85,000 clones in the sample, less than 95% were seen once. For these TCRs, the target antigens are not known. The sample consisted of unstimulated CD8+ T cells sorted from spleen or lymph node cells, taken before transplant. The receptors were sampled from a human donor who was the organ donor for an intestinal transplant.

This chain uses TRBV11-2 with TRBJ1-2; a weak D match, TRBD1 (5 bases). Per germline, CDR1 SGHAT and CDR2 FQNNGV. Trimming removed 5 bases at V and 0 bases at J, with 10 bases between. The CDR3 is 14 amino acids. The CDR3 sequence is CASSAGRTNYGYTF. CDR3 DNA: TGTGCCAGCAGCGCAGGGCGTACTAACTATGGCTACACCTTC.

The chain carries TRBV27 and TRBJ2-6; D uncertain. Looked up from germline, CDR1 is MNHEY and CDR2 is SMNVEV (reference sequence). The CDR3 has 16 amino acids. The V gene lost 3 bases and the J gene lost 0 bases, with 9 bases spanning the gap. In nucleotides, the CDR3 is TGTGCCAGCAGTTTCTACGGAAGCTCTGGGGCCAACGTCCTGACTTTC. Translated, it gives CASSFYGSSGANVLTF.

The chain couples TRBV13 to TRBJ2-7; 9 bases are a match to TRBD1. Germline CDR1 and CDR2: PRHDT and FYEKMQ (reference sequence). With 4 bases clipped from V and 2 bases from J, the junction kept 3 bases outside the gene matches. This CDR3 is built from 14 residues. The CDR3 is CASSWTGETYEQYF. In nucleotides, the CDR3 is TGTGCCAGCAGCTGGACAGGGGAAACCTACGAGCAGTACTTC.

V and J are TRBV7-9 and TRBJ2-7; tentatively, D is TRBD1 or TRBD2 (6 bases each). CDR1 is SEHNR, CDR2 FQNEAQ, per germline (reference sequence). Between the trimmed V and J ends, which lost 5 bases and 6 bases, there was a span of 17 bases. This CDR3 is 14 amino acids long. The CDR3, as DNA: TGTGCCAGCAGCCTAAACCTGTGGGGGGCCGAGCAGTACTTC. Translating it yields CASSLNLWGAEQYF.

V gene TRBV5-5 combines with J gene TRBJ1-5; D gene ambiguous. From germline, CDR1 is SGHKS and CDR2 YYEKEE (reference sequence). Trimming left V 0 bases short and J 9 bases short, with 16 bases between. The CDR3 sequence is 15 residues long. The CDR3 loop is CASSLEAGSRLPQHF. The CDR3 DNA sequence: TGTGCCAGCAGCTTGGAGGCCGGGTCACGGCTGCCCCAGCATTTT. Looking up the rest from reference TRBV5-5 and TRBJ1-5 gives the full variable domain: DAGVTQSPTHLIKTRGQQVTLRCSPISGHKSVSWYQQVLGQGPQFIFQYYEKEERGRGNFPDRFSARQFPNYSSELNVNALLLGDSALYLCASSLEAGSRLPQHFGDGTRLSIL.

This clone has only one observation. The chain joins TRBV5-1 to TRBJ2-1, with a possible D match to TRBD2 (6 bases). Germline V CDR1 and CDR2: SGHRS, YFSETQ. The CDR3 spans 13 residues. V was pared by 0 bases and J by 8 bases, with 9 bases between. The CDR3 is CASSLGSGDEQFF. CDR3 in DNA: TGCGCCAGCAGCTTGGGCTCGGGAGATGAGCAGTTCTTC.

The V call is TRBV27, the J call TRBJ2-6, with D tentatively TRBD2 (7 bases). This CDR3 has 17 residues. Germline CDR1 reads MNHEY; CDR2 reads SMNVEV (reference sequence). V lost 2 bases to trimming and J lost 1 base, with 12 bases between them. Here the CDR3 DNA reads TGTGCCAGCAGTTTAGCGAAGGGGGGGTCTGGGGCCAACGTCCTGACTTTC. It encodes CASSLAKGGSGANVLTF.

This CDR3 is CASSSLGGLDEQFF. As DNA, the CDR3 is TGTGCCAGCAGCTCCCTGGGGGGGCTGGATGAGCAGTTCTTC. The chain links TRBV11-2 to TRBJ2-1, with D maybe TRBD2 (7 bases). The CDR3 contains 14 residues. V shed 4 bases and J shed 8 bases, with 15 bases lying between them. The germline V gene encodes CDR1 SGHAT and CDR2 FQNNGV.

CDR3 residues: CASSSGGDKPYEQYF. CDR3 DNA: TGTGCCAGCAGCTCCGGCGGGGACAAACCCTACGAGCAGTACTTC. This rearrangement joins TRBV5-6 to TRBJ2-7; D may correspond to TRBD1 or TRBD2 (6 bases each). The V end was cut by 3 bases, the J end by 2 bases, with 15 bases between. The CDR3 is 15 residues long. In germline, CDR1 is SGHDT, CDR2 YYEEEE.

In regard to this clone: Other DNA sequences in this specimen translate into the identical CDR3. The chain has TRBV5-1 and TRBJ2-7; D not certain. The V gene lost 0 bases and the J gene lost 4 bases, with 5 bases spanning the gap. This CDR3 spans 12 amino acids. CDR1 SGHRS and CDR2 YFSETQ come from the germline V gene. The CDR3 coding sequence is TGCGCCAGCAGCTTGGTTGGGTACGAGCAGTACTTC. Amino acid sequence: CASSLVGYEQYF.

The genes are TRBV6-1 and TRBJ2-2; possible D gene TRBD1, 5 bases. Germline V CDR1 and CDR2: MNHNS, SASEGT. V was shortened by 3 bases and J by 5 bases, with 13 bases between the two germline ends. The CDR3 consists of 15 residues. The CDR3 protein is CASSDTPSGTGELFF. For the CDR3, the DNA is TGTGCCAGCAGTGATACCCCATCAGGGACCGGGGAGCTGTTTTTT.

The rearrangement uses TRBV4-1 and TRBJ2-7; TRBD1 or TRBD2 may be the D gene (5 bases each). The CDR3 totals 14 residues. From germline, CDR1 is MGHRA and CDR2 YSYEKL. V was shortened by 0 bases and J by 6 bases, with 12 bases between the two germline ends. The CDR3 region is CASSQEFRDAEQYF. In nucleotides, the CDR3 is TGCGCCAGCAGCCAAGAGTTCAGGGACGCCGAGCAGTACTTC.

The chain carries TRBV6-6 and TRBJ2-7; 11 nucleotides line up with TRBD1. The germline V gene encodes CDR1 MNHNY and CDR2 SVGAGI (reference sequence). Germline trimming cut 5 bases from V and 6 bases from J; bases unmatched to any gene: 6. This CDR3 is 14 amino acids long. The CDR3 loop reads CASSTSGTGGEQYF. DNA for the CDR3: TGTGCCAGCAGTACATCCGGGACAGGGGGCGAGCAGTACTTC.

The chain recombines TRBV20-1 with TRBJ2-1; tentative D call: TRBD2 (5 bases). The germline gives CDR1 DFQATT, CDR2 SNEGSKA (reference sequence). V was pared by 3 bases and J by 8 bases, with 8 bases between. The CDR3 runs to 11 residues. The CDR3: CSARWEYEQFF. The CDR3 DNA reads TGCAGTGCTAGGTGGGAGTATGAGCAGTTCTTC.

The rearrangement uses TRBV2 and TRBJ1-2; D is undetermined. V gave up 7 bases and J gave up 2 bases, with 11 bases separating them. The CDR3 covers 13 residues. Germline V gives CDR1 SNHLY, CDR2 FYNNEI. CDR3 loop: CASNQRFNYGYTF. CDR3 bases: TGTGCCAGCAATCAGAGGTTCAACTATGGCTACACCTTC.

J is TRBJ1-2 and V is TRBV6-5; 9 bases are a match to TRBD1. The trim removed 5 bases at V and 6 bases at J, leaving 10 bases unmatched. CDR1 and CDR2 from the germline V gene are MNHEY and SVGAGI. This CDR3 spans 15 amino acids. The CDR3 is CASSPDRGWRDGYTF. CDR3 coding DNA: TGTGCCAGCAGTCCGGACAGGGGTTGGCGGGATGGCTACACCTTC.

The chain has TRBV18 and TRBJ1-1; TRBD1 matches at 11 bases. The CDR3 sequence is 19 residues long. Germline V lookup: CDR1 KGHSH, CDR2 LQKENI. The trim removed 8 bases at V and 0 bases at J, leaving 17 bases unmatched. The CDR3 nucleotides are TGTGCCAGCGCGGGGGGCTCAGGGACAGGGGGTCCCATGAACACTGAAGCTTTCTTT. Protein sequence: CASAGGSGTGGPMNTEAFF.

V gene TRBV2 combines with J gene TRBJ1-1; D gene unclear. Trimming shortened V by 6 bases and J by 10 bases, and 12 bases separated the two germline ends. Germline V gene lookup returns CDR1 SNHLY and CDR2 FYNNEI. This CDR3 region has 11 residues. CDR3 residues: CASSAGEGAFF. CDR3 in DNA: TGTGCCAGCAGCGCCGGGGAAGGAGCTTTCTTT.

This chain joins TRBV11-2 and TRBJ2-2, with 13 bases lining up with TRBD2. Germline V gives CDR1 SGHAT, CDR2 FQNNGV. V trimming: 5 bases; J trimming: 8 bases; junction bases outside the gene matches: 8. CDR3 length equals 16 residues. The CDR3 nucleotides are TGTGCCAGCAGCCCCACTAGCGGGAGGGCCCTGGGGGAGCTGTTTTTT. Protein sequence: CASSPTSGRALGELFF.

The CDR3 region is CASSRGQGKETQYF. DNA of the CDR3: TGCGCCAGCAGCAGGGGACAGGGGAAAGAGACCCAGTACTTC. V and J are TRBV5-1 and TRBJ2-5, with 10 positions matching TRBD1. This CDR3 region has 14 residues. Germline V gene lookup returns CDR1 SGHRS and CDR2 YFSETQ. Trimming cost V 4 bases and J 3 bases; bases outside gene matches: 3.

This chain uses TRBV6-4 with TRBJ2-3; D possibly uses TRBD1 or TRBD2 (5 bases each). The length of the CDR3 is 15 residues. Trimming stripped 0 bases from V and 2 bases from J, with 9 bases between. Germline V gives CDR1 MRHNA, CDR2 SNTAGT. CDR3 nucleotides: TGTGCCAGCAGTGACTCGGGGGAGCCCACAGATACGCAGTATTTT. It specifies CASSDSGEPTDTQYF.

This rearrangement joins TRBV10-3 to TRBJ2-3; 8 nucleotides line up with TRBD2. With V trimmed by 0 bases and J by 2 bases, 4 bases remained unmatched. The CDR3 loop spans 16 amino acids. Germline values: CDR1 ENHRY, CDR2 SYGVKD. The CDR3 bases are TGTGCCATCAGTGAGTCGGGACTAGAATACACAGATACGCAGTATTTT. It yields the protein CAISESGLEYTDTQYF.